The next 11 T cell receptor beta chains were all read from a single sample in a study of control samples from healthy donors and cancer patients. TCRdb keeps only in-frame clones here, not all; method: immunoSEQ multiplex PCR. The sample has approximately 40,000 clones, about four fifths seen once. The sequenced sample was PBMCs. The receptors derive from a woman aged 60-75 years with lung cancer.

The chain uses TRBV20-1 and TRBJ2-7; unclear D gene. This CDR3 is 11 amino acids long. Trimming pared 1 base from V and 5 bases from J, leaving 6 bases between. Looked up from germline, CDR1 is DFQATT and CDR2 is SNEGSKA (reference sequence). CDR3 region: CSARVVHEQYF. DNA for the CDR3: TGCAGTGCTAGAGTGGTCCACGAGCAGTACTTC.

The J gene is TRBJ2-7, the V gene TRBV11-3; D may be TRBD2 (5 bases). The V and J ends lost 3 bases and 5 bases respectively, with 11 bases between them. The CDR3 is 13 residues long. CDR1 and CDR2 from the germline V gene are SGHNT and YENEEA. CDR3 sequence (DNA): TGTGCCAGCAGCTTCTACGGGGAGAACGAGCAGTACTTC. Protein sequence: CASSFYGENEQYF. The full variable domain, with the rest looked up from reference TRBV11-3 and TRBJ2-7, is EAGVVQSPRYKIIEKKQPVAFWCNPISGHNTLYWYLQNLGQGPELLIRYENEEAVDDSQLPKDRFSAERLKGVDSTLKIQPAELGDSAVYLCASSFYGENEQYFGPGTRLTVT.

The rearrangement joins TRBV5-1 to TRBJ2-2; perhaps D is TRBD1 or TRBD2 (6 bases each). Germline V lookup: CDR1 SGHRS, CDR2 YFSETQ. This CDR3 is 17 amino acids long. V was cut by 1 base and J by 5 bases, with 18 bases left in between. The CDR3 nucleotides are TGCGCCAGCAGCTTGCCTCGAACGCGAGGGGGGACCGGGGAGCTGTTTTTT. Amino acids: CASSLPRTRGGTGELFF.

This clone is medium-sized within its sample. V gene TRBV2 combines with J gene TRBJ1-5; perhaps TRBD1 as D (5 bases). The V gene lost 4 bases and the J gene lost 7 bases, with 11 bases spanning the gap. The germline gives CDR1 SNHLY, CDR2 FYNNEI. This CDR3 has 13 residues. The CDR3 protein is CASSVQEKQPQHF. CDR3 nucleotide sequence: TGTGCCAGCAGTGTACAGGAAAAACAGCCCCAGCATTTT. Filled out from reference TRBV2 and TRBJ1-5, the complete variable domain reads EPEVTQTPSHQVTQMGQEVILRCVPISNHLYFYWYRQILGQKVEFLVSFYNNEISEKSEIFDDQFSVERPDGSNFTLKIRSTKLEDSAMYFCASSVQEKQPQHFGDGTRLSIL.

Comment on this clone: One end of the junction varies from germline; a read error may be responsible. The chain employs TRBV4-3 and TRBJ1-3; D uncertain. This CDR3 spans 16 amino acids. Germline CDR1 reads LGHNA; CDR2 reads YSLEER. For the CDR3, the DNA is TGCGCCAGCAACCAAATCCTCGGGGTCTCTGGAAACACCATATATTTT. Protein: CASNQILGVSGNTIYF.

The chain is built from TRBV27 and TRBJ1-2; no firm D call. V was trimmed by 0 bases and J by 1 base, leaving 12 bases between them. CDR1 MNHEY and CDR2 SMNVEV come from the germline V gene (reference sequence). The CDR3 loop spans 16 amino acids. This CDR3 reads CASSLSVPVVNYGYTF. CDR3 bases: TGTGCCAGCAGTTTATCGGTCCCGGTGGTTAACTATGGCTACACCTTC.

This clone has just one count. This chain links TRBV5-6 with TRBJ2-1; D gene uncertain. The V and J ends lost 7 bases and 8 bases respectively, with 4 bases between them. CDR1 and CDR2 (germline): SGHDT, YYEEEE. This CDR3 is 9 amino acids long. The CDR3 DNA reads as TGTGCCAGCGCAGATGAGCAGTTCTTC. Its translation is CASADEQFF.

The gene calls are TRBV11-2 and TRBJ2-1; unclear D gene. The V end lost 0 bases, the J end lost 4 bases, and 10 bases lay between the germline ends. CDR1 and CDR2 (germline): SGHAT, FQNNGV. The CDR3 covers 15 residues. The CDR3: CASSLDWTVYNEQFF. The CDR3 DNA follows: TGTGCCAGCAGCTTAGATTGGACGGTTTACAATGAGCAGTTCTTC. Combining the CDR3 with reference TRBV11-2 and TRBJ2-1 gives the whole variable domain EAGVAQSPRYKIIEKRQSVAFWCNPISGHATLYWYQQILGQGPKLLIQFQNNGVVDDSQLPKDRFSAERLKGVDSTLKIQPAKLEDSAVYLCASSLDWTVYNEQFFGPGTRLTVL.

The CDR3 spells CASSLDGQNNQPQHF. The CDR3 DNA reads as TGTGCCAGCAGCTTAGACGGTCAGAACAATCAGCCCCAGCATTTT. The chain is built from TRBV11-2 and TRBJ1-5; D is uncertain. Germline values: CDR1 SGHAT, CDR2 FQNNGV. Trimming left V 0 bases short and J 3 bases short, with 9 bases between. The CDR3 runs to 15 residues.

The chain links TRBV7-7 to TRBJ1-1; no clear D gene. The CDR3 is 13 amino acids. V was pared by 2 bases and J by 1 base, with 5 bases between. Germline CDR1 is SSHAT and CDR2 is FNYEAQ (reference sequence). The CDR3 reads CASSLQANTEAFF. As DNA, the CDR3 is TGTGCCAGCAGCTTACAGGCGAACACTGAAGCTTTCTTT.

In its sample, this clone was seen a few times. The chain uses TRBV20-1 and TRBJ2-5, with D hard to call. CDR3 size: 11 residues. The ends were cut back, 7 bases at V and 5 bases at J, with 11 bases in the middle. The germline V gene has CDR1 DFQATT and CDR2 SNEGSKA (reference sequence). The CDR3: CSGWDVETQYF. The CDR3 DNA is TGCAGTGGTTGGGATGTCGAGACCCAGTACTTC.